The subject of this entry is one TCR beta chain. This sample stems from a study of OX40 agonist ivuxolimab in advanced cancers. Looking at the study overall: Patients were treated with ivuxolimab, an agonistic anti-OX40 (CD134) antibody. Patients were roughly 83% male with ages about 20 to 79, mean about 60.

Germline V gives CDR1 SGHRS, CDR2 YFSETQ. There are 15 residues in the CDR3. Trimming cost V 5 bases and J 0 bases; bases outside gene matches: 3. The table came from immunoSEQ multiplex PCR; TCRdb's copy has only in-frame clones and leaves some out. The sample records some 58,000 clones, roughly nine tenths being singletons. Specimen: CD4+ or CD8+ T cells sorted from blood, collected in a trial of the OX40 agonist ivuxolimab. This clonotype originated in an adult with an advanced solid tumor such as melanoma, head and neck, liver or kidney cancer. The rearrangement joins TRBV5-1 to TRBJ2-2, with 8 positions matching TRBD2. The CDR3 protein is CASRLADANTGELFF. CDR3 coding DNA: TGCGCCAGCAGACTAGCGGACGCGAACACCGGGGAGCTGTTTTTT.